This TCR beta chain was sequenced in a study of Ad26.COV2.S vaccination and SARS-CoV-2 variants. Study-level information: Donor was in the COV1001 Ad26.COV2.S trial arm. Findings of the study overall: People who got the vaccine or the placebo had similar non-spike TCR breadth.

As concerns this clone: Its target is not known.

Sequenced by immunoSEQ multiplex PCR; TCRdb stores in-frame clones only, minus some. The sample shows some 340,000 clones, around 83% of them seen only once. Treatment of the sample: 15 to 20 received Ad26.COV2.S at low or high dose, single or two shots; about 5 received placebo; per-sample allocation not given. It was on day 63 after the first vaccine or placebo injection that samples were taken. This material consisted of peripheral blood, taken in a trial of Ad26.COV2.S vaccine versus placebo. This TCR came from a person aged 18-65 years who received the Ad26.COV2.S COVID-19 vaccine or a placebo.

CDR3 coding DNA: TGTGCCTGGAGTCCGAGGGGACGGGGCTATGGCTACACCTTC. This encodes CAWSPRGRGYGYTF. V and J are TRBV30 and TRBJ1-2, with D maybe TRBD1 (5 bases). The V end lost 2 bases, the J end lost 4 bases, and 14 bases lay between the germline ends. This CDR3 has 14 amino acids. From germline, CDR1 is GTSNPN and CDR2 SVGIG (reference sequence).